This TCR beta chain originates from a study of blood T cell repertoires in COVID-19. Study-level background: Italy, Spain and the United States were the sources of the convalescent and acute COVID-19 samples. The cDNA or gDNA used as material had been derived from T cells, B-cell-depleted T cells, or PBMCs.

The trim removed 4 bases at V and 3 bases at J, leaving 8 bases unmatched. This CDR3 is built from 17 residues. Looked up from germline, CDR1 is MNHEY and CDR2 is SMNVEV (reference sequence). Individuals drawn from some 25 US areas were roughly 18 to 89 years old. This table comes from immunoSEQ multiplex PCR, and its TCRdb copy is limited to in-frame clones, with some not included. The sample has about 320,000 clones; around 86% are singletons. What was sequenced was PBMCs or T cells enriched from blood (not recorded which). The receptor comes from a man in his sixties who had recovered from COVID-19. This chain joins TRBV27 and TRBJ2-2; 10 bases line up with TRBD1. CDR3 residues: CASSYVDRGPDTGELFF. The DNA of the CDR3 is TGTGCCAGCAGTTACGTCGACAGGGGGCCGGACACCGGGGAGCTGTTTTTT.